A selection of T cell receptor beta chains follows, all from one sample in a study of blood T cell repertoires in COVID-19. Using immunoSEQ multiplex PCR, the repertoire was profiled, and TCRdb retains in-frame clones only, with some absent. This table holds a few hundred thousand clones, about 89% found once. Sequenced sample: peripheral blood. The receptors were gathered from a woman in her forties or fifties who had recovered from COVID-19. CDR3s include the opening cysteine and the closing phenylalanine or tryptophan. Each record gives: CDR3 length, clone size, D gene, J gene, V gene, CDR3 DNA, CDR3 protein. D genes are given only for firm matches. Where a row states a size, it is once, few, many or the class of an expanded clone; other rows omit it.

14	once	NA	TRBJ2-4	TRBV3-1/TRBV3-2	TGTGCCAGCAGCCCCCGACAGGGAGGAAACATTCAGTACTTC	CASSPRQGGNIQYF
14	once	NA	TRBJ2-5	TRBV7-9	TGTGCCAGCAGCTTAGCGGCAGGGGGGGAGACCCAGTACTTC	CASSLAAGGETQYF
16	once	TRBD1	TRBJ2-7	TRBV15	TGTGCCACCAGCAGTATACCGGGACAGGGGCGCGACGAGCAGTACTTC	CATSSIPGQGRDEQYF
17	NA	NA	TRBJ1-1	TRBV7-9	TGTGCCAGCAGCTTAGGTAGCGGGGGCTGGGGGGACACTGAAGCTTTCTTT	CASSLGSGGWGDTEAFF
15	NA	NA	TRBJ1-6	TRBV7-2	TGTGCCAGCAGCTTAACCTTCAATTCGGATTCACCCCTCCACTTT	CASSLTFNSDSPLHF
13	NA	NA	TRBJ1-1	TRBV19	TGTGCCAGCGCGGCGGACACTAACACTGAAGCTTTCTTT	CASAADTNTEAFF
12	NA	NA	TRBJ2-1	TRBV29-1	TGCAGCGTTGAGGCCCGATACAATGAGCAGTTCTTC	CSVEARYNEQFF
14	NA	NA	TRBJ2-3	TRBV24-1	TGTGCCACCAGTAAAGGACAGTCCACAGATACGCAGTATTTT	CATSKGQSTDTQYF
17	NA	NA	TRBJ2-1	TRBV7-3	TGTGCCAGCAGCCCCGGCTGGCGGGATACCTCCTACAATGAGCAGTTCTTC	CASSPGWRDTSYNEQFF
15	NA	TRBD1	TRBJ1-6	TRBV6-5	TGTGCCAGCAGGCTCCAGGGACAGGGGAATTCACCCCTCCACTTT	CASRLQGQGNSPLHF
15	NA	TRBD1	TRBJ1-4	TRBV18	TGTGCCAGCTCACCTCGACAGGGAGCGGATGAAAAACTGTTTTTT	CASSPRQGADEKLFF
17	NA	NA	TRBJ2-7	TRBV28	TGTGCCAGCAGTACCTTCCTGGGGGCAGGGTCAGTCCACGAGCAGTACTTC	CASSTFLGAGSVHEQYF
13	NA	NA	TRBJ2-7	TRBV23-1	TGCGCCAGCAGTCAAGGGGCAGCCTGCGAGCAGTACTTC	CASSQGAACEQYF
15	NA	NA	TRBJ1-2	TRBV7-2	TGTGCCAGCAGTCGCGTCGGGGGGCGATATGGCGCGGGTACCTTC	CASSRVGGRYGAGTF
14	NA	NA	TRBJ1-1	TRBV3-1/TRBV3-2	TGTGCCAGCAGCCCGGGACTTGTGAACACTGAAGCTTTCTTT	CASSPGLVNTEAFF
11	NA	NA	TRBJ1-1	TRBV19	TGTGCCAGTCACCAGGATTCAAAAGCTTTCTTT	CASHQDSKAFF
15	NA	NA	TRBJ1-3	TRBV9	TGTGCCAGCAGCGTAGGCTGGGCCTCTGGAAACACCATATATTTT	CASSVGWASGNTIYF
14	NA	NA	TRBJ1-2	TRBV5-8	TGTGCCAGCAGCTTATGGCTTAAGAACTATGGCTACACCTTC	CASSLWLKNYGYTF
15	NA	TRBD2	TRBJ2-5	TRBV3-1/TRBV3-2	TGTGCCAGCAGCTCGGGACTAGCTAACACGGAGACCCAGTACTTC	CASSSGLANTETQYF
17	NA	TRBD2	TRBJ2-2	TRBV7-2	TGTGCCAGCAGCCCCGGACTAGCGGGAAAGAACACCGGGGAGCTGTTTTTT	CASSPGLAGKNTGELFF
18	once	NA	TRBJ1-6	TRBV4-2	TGTGCCAGCAGCCAAGATTTGACAGCTAGCTCCTATAATTCACCCCTCCACTTT	CASSQDLTASSYNSPLHF
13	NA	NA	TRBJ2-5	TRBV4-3	TGCGCCAGCAGCCAAGATGACGGGGAGACCCAGTACTTC	CASSQDDGETQYF
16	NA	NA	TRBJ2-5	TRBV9	TGTGCCAGCAGTGTGGGGCTCCGAGAACAACAAGAGACCCAGTACTTC	CASSVGLREQQETQYF
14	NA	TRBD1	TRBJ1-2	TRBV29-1	TGCAGCGTTGCATCCGGGACAGTGGGTGGTGGCTACACCTTC	CSVASGTVGGGYTF
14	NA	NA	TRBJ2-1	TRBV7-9	TGTGCCACCTACCGGGACACGTCCTACAATGAGCAGTTCTTC	CATYRDTSYNEQFF
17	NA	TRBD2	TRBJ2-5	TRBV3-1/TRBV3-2	TGTGCCAGCAGCCATCTACTAGCGGGAGGTAAACAAGAGACCCAGTACTTC	CASSHLLAGGKQETQYF